Shown below are 9 T cell receptor beta chains from a single sample sequenced in a study of monozygotic twins with cystic fibrosis. Profiled with immunoSEQ multiplex PCR; TCRdb holds only in-frame clones, not every one. Found here are some 10,000 clones, over 99% of them singletons; the top ten hold around 0.41%. Sequenced material: blood. The receptor source for this set is a man aged 18-30 years with cystic fibrosis.

The chain combines TRBV5-1 with TRBJ1-1; D gene uncertain. The germline V gene encodes CDR1 SGHRS and CDR2 YFSETQ. Trimming left V 6 bases short and J 1 base short, with 10 bases between. This CDR3 spans 13 amino acids. CDR3: CASKGMANTEAFF. The CDR3 DNA reads as TGCGCCAGCAAAGGGATGGCGAACACTGAAGCTTTCTTT. Full variable domain (remainder filled in from reference TRBV5-1 and TRBJ1-1): KAGVTQTPRYLIKTRGQQVTLSCSPISGHRSVSWYQQTPGQGLQFLFEYFSETQRNKGNFPGRFSGRQFSNSRSEMNVSTLELGDSALYLCASKGMANTEAFFGQGTRLTVV.

The J gene is TRBJ1-6, the V gene TRBV30; D uncertain. Trimming shortened V by 0 bases and J by 8 bases, and 11 bases separated the two germline ends. Germline CDR1 is GTSNPN and CDR2 is SVGIG (reference sequence). This CDR3 contains 14 residues. CDR3: CAWSVLGKHSPLHF. In DNA form, the CDR3 reads TGTGCCTGGAGTGTACTGGGAAAGCATTCACCCCTCCACTTT.

V is TRBV6-6 and J is TRBJ1-1; 7 nucleotides align to TRBD1. V lost 4 bases to trimming and J lost 4 bases; unmatched junction nucleotides: 9. The CDR3 is 15 residues long. The germline CDR1 and CDR2 sequences are MNHNY and SVGAGI (reference sequence). The chain's CDR3 is CASSSLRQGATEAFF. Here the CDR3 DNA reads TGTGCCAGCAGTTCCCTTCGACAGGGAGCCACTGAAGCTTTCTTT.

CDR3 residues: CASSVFQGFGDSPLHF. The CDR3 bases are TGTGCCAGCAGCGTTTTCCAGGGTTTTGGGGATTCACCCCTCCACTTT. The chain has TRBV9 and TRBJ1-6; a weak D match, TRBD1 (5 bases). The CDR3 has 16 residues. Trimming removed 2 bases from V and 8 bases from J, with 17 bases in between. CDR1 is SGDLS, CDR2 YYNGEE, per germline.

This chain links TRBV30 with TRBJ1-2, with TRBD1 as a possible D gene (6 bases). The V and J ends lost 4 bases and 5 bases respectively, with 11 bases between them. Germline V gene lookup returns CDR1 GTSNPN and CDR2 SVGIG (reference sequence). CDR3 size: 12 residues. CDR3 loop: CAWNSGQYGYTF. CDR3 bases: TGTGCCTGGAATTCCGGACAGTATGGCTACACCTTC. The whole variable domain, remainder taken from reference TRBV30 and TRBJ1-2, is SQTIHQWPATLVQPVGSPLSLECTVEGTSNPNLYWYRQAAGRGLQLLFYSVGIGQISSEVPQNLSASRPQDRQFILSSKKLLLSDSGFYLCAWNSGQYGYTFGSGTRLTVV.

This chain joins TRBV19 and TRBJ1-5; maybe TRBD1 (5 bases). In germline, CDR1 is LNHDA, CDR2 SQIVND (reference sequence). This CDR3 comprises 15 residues. Trimming removed 3 bases at V and 1 base at J, with 10 bases between. CDR3 DNA: TGTGCCAGTAGTATGTGGGAGGGGAGCAATCAGCCCCAGCATTTT. Translated: CASSMWEGSNQPQHF.

The chain recombines TRBV6-5 with TRBJ2-2, with 8 positions matching TRBD2. Germline loops: CDR1 MNHEY, CDR2 SVGAGI. The CDR3 covers 15 residues. The V gene end was trimmed by 1 base and the J gene end by 7 bases; junction bases not matched to a gene: 5. CDR3 bases: TGTGCCAGCAGTTACTTTGCGGGGGGTTTCGGGGAGCTGTTTTTT. Translating gives CASSYFAGGFGELFF.

This chain joins TRBV18 and TRBJ2-3, with TRBD2 matching over 10 bases. With 6 bases clipped from V and 1 base from J, the junction kept 10 bases outside the gene matches. The germline CDR1 and CDR2 sequences are KGHSH and LQKENI. This CDR3 contains 17 residues. DNA of the CDR3: TGTGCCAGCTCCGTCCAGCGGGGGGGCCTCCGCACAGATACGCAGTATTTT. It codes for CASSVQRGGLRTDTQYF. The variable domain in full, with the rest retrieved from reference TRBV18 and TRBJ2-3, is NAGVMQNPRHLVRRRGQEARLRCSPMKGHSHVYWYRQLPEEGLKFMVYLQKENIIDESGMPKERFSAEFPKEGPSILRIQQVVRGDSAAYFCASSVQRGGLRTDTQYFGPGTRLTVL.

V is TRBV10-1 and J is TRBJ2-1; D is undetermined. CDR3 length: 13 amino acids. V gave up 6 bases and J gave up 8 bases, with 14 bases separating them. Germline CDR1 and CDR2: WNHNN and SYGVQD (reference sequence). CDR3 coding DNA: TGCGCCAGCAGCCTTACCAGGAGAGATGAGCAGTTCTTC. Protein: CASSLTRRDEQFF.